This T cell receptor (beta chain) is from a study of blood T cell repertoires in COVID-19 (TCRdb year 2020). For context, the study as a whole: Samples from collaborators originated in the United States, Italy and Spain and spanned both the acute and convalescent phases of COVID-19. Nearly every sample came with metadata listing a de-identified subject ID, COVID-19 status, age in years and sex. Where HLA class I and class II types were available, the types were taken from metadata supplied by the sample provider, not from assay-based typing. The samples were drawn from the first 160 participants of the ongoing ImmuneRACE study and from some 1,300 subjects provided by 6 global collaborators. A freely available public database, intended as a resource for researchers studying the immune response to SARS-CoV-2, is where the repertoires were released. The prospective study material was composed of cDNA or gDNA derived from T cells, B-cell-depleted T cells, or PBMCs. Subjects who had been exposed to COVID-19, were actively infected with it, or had recovered from it provided the deeply sampled blood TCRbeta repertoires that made up the dataset. The paper as a whole reports these results and caveats: The quantity of clinical and demographic metadata differed by source and by participant and was supplied without curation.

TCRbeta CDR3 regions were amplified from genomic DNA using the immunoSEQ Assay, a bias-controlled multiplex PCR. The paper's processing steps were these. Within the assay, amplification of reference gene primers was used to estimate how many nucleated cells each sample contained. Sequence reads were collapsed and filtered to measure the absolute abundance of every unique TCRbeta CDR3 rearrangement. For each sample, productive Simpson clonality was calculated as the square root of Simpson's diversity index over productive rearrangements. TCRdb re-hosts the immuneACCESS table, in-frame sequences only. Its copies lack some clones; in the studies checked, an unresolved V gene accounts for under half of them, and the cause for the rest is not known. V and J calls and clone size come straight from that table; D and trimming were deduced from the DNA. Present in this sample are under 80,000 clones, around 90% of which were seen just once. Together, the top ten hold 1.3% to 1.5% of the sample.

The collaborating institutions used their own protocols to collect whole blood in K2EDTA tubes. For TCRbeta analysis, collaborators shipped samples as frozen whole blood, isolated PBMCs, or DNA extracted from either of those sample types. On this clone: No antigen is known for it. Per-nucleotide qualities are absent, and no much larger clonotype sits a single base away.

The sequenced sample was peripheral blood. The TCR originated in a human donor in a cohort sampled during active COVID-19.

At the DNA level, the sequence is TGCAGCGTTCGGGTTTACACTGAAGCTTTCTTT. Its translation reads: CSVRVYTEAFF. The V gene is TRBV29-1 and the J gene is TRBJ1-1, with no confident D gene call. There are 11 amino acids in the CDR3, from cysteine to phenylalanine inclusive. The DNA shown is the 33-base CDR3, in frame from base 1. The germline V gene supplies CDR1 SQVTM and CDR2 ANQGSEA. The V and J ends are trimmed by 5 bases and 3 bases, leaving 7 bases between them.